This T cell receptor beta chain was captured in a study of blood T cell repertoires in COVID-19. Sequenced by immunoSEQ multiplex PCR; TCRdb stores in-frame clones only, minus some. The sample lists 200,000 to 250,000 clones; approximately 82% were seen once. Trimming took off 7 bases at V and 2 bases at J, with 9 bases between the two ends. The CDR3 sequence is 13 residues long. CDR1 and CDR2 from the germline V gene are LNHDA and SQIVND (reference sequence). This clone was seen only once. Sequencing was done on a sample of peripheral blood. This receptor was taken from a woman aged 80 or older with active or convalescent COVID-19. J is TRBJ2-4 and V is TRBV19; D is ambiguous. CDR3 coding DNA: TGTGCCAGTATGTCTAGGTCCAAAAACATTCAGTACTTC. Encoded protein: CASMSRSKNIQYF. Variable domain in full (rest from reference TRBV19 and TRBJ2-4): DGGITQSPKYLFRKEGQNVTLSCEQNLNHDAMYWYRQDPGQGLRLIYYSQIVNDFQKGDIAEGYSVSREKKESFPLTVTSAQKNPTAFYLCASMSRSKNIQYFGAGTRLSVL.